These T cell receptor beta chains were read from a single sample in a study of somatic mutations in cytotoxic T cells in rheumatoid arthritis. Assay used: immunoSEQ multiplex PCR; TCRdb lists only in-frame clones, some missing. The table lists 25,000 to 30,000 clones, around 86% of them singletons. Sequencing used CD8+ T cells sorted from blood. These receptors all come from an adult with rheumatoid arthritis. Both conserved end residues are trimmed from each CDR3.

ASSDWGNTEAF | TRBJ1-1 | TRBV6-1
AWNQGAEQY | TRBJ2-7 | TRBV30
ASSPRGGLAGAAEQF | TRBJ2-1 | TRBV10-1
ASSTDSSSTDTQY | TRBJ2-3 | TRBV7-9
ASSPMTNTGELF | TRBJ2-2 | TRBV27
ASSSDSPLWNEQF | TRBJ2-1 | TRBV5-1
ASSSTGTGDNQPQH | TRBJ1-5 | TRBV4-1
ASSLGRYNGYT | TRBJ1-2 | TRBV11-2
ASTGGSSGANVLT | TRBJ2-6 | TRBV6-1
AGRGTVNYGYT | TRBJ1-2 | TRBV28
ASSAPGTNTEAF | TRBJ1-1 | TRBV27
SVVPWAGEGAGELF | TRBJ2-2 | TRBV29-1
ASSLAGPTEQY | TRBJ2-7 | TRBV5-6
ASSQDFLAVNEQF | TRBJ2-1 | TRBV4-1
ASSSSGTTNTGELF | TRBJ2-2 | TRBV7-3
ASSQGSGGADEQF | TRBJ2-1 | TRBV4-3
ASRVRTSGGPTDTQY | TRBJ2-3 | TRBV21-1
ASSAAGVQGYT | TRBJ1-2 | TRBV5-1
ASSQTSIHEQF | TRBJ2-1 | TRBV7-2
ASSPDSSGNTIY | TRBJ1-3 | TRBV5-4
ASNKMGRVNSGAGNTIY | TRBJ1-3 | TRBV7-3
ASNSGPLSGYT | TRBJ1-2 | TRBV25-1
ASSAAPGGTDTQY | TRBJ2-3 | TRBV4-1
ASSPTGPTTRRGYT | TRBJ1-2 | TRBV27
ASSLDPDSYRDDYGYT | TRBJ1-2 | TRBV5-6
ASSDALEGANEQY | TRBJ2-7 | TRBV6-1
ASRGRPRGELF | TRBJ2-2 | TRBV11-1
ASSSLLTLIPYEQY | TRBJ2-7 | TRBV19
ASSDPTGLPYNEQF | TRBJ2-1 | TRBV2
ASSQTGQESNQPQH | TRBJ1-5 | TRBV4-1
ASSYGIATNEKLF | TRBJ1-4 | TRBV6-5
ASGPLTSTDTQY | TRBJ2-3 | TRBV27
ASRVNVGREQF | TRBJ2-1 | TRBV6-5
ASSKLADNEQF | TRBJ2-1 | TRBV23-1
ASSDGKLPSGGYT | TRBJ1-2 | TRBV2
ASSQGGLDVNEQY | TRBJ2-7 | TRBV4-1
ASRNTGGWKDGYT | TRBJ1-2 | TRBV7-9
ASSVGTDNAKNIQY | TRBJ2-4 | TRBV9
ASLHSLMNTEAF | TRBJ1-1 | TRBV5-8
ASSPTGTLNGYT | TRBJ1-2 | TRBV5-4
ASSSGLGSSYEQY | TRBJ2-7 | TRBV7-9
ASSLVSTRFTTGELF | TRBJ2-2 | TRBV11-2
ASSVGGLGYEQY | TRBJ2-7 | TRBV9
AISGPRTSGRSDTQY | TRBJ2-3 | TRBV10-3
AWSVMGATEAF | TRBJ1-1 | TRBV30
ASSVPAHGGKEKLF | TRBJ1-4 | TRBV2
ASSLTGVSNREQF | TRBJ2-1 | TRBV28
ASSFFGGSQETQY | TRBJ2-5 | TRBV5-4
SVELAGSSYNEQF | TRBJ2-1 | TRBV29-1
ASSQGNTEAF | TRBJ1-1 | TRBV19
ASSSGTGLNTEAF | TRBJ1-1 | TRBV6-5
ASSQEVQGRGNEKLF | TRBJ1-4 | TRBV14
ASSTGLAGPLSTDTQY | TRBJ2-3 | TRBV5-1